Each of the 14 T cell receptor beta chains below was sequenced from the same sample in a study of T cell changes during pregnancy in multiple sclerosis. Sequencing was performed with immunoSEQ multiplex PCR; in TCRdb, only in-frame clones are kept and a portion is missing. The table shows some 61,000 clones, with 91% occurring only once. This sample comprised peripheral blood, obtained in the second trimester of pregnancy. The receptor set was obtained from a female donor with multiple sclerosis, enrolled in a pregnancy study.

The chain carries TRBV6-5 and TRBJ1-5, with 7 bases identical to TRBD1. The CDR3 consists of 14 residues. The V and J ends lost 6 bases and 7 bases, in that order; junction bases with no gene match: 9. Germline V gene sequence: CDR1 MNHEY, CDR2 SVGAGI. CDR3 in amino acids: CASSPDRAAQPQHF. Here the CDR3 DNA reads TGTGCCAGCAGCCCAGACAGGGCGGCCCAGCCCCAGCATTTT.

V is TRBV4-3 and J is TRBJ2-2; 11 nucleotides match TRBD2. The CDR3 is 17 amino acids. Trimming at V came to 2 bases and at J to 5 bases, leaving 7 bases not matched to a gene. Looked up from germline, CDR1 is LGHNA and CDR2 is YSLEER. CDR3 region: CASSQYSGGERTGELFF. The CDR3 bases are TGCGCCAGCAGCCAATATAGCGGGGGGGAACGAACCGGGGAGCTGTTTTTT.

J is TRBJ1-6 and V is TRBV5-6; maybe TRBD1 (5 bases). Per the germline V gene, CDR1 is SGHDT and CDR2 is YYEEEE. V was trimmed by 0 bases and J by 11 bases, leaving 9 bases between them. CDR3 length: 13 amino acids. CDR3 nucleotide sequence: TGTGCCAGCAGCTTGGCCAGGGATACACCCCTCCACTTT. This codes for CASSLARDTPLHF.

The V and J genes are TRBV6-1 and TRBJ1-2, with TRBD1 matching over 7 bases. CDR3 length equals 15 residues. Germline CDR1 MNHNS, CDR2 SASEGT. Germline trimming cut 7 bases from V and 0 bases from J; bases unmatched to any gene: 8. The CDR3 coding sequence is TGTGCCAGCAAGCCGGGACAGAACGCTAACTATGGCTACACCTTC. Protein: CASKPGQNANYGYTF.

The chain combines TRBV2 with TRBJ2-2; D might be TRBD1 (8 bases). This CDR3 has 17 amino acids. CDR1 and CDR2 (germline): SNHLY, FYNNEI. The germline V and J ends were trimmed by 6 bases and 2 bases, with 19 bases remaining between them. The CDR3 sequence: CASSSGGLADNTGELFF. CDR3 sequence (DNA): TGTGCCAGCAGCTCAGGGGGCCTAGCGGACAACACCGGGGAGCTGTTTTTT.

The chain combines TRBV6-1 with TRBJ1-6; D remains unclear. Trimming removed 6 bases at V and 3 bases at J, with 9 bases between. This CDR3 is built from 14 residues. Per the germline V gene, CDR1 is MNHNS and CDR2 is SASEGT. CDR3 sequence: CASRAGFYNSPLHF. CDR3 DNA sequence: TGTGCCAGCAGAGCGGGCTTCTATAATTCACCCCTCCACTTT.

The chain joins TRBV4-1 to TRBJ1-1, with D perhaps TRBD1 (5 bases). V was clipped by 5 bases and J by 3 bases, with 13 bases between them. Germline values: CDR1 MGHRA, CDR2 YSYEKL. The CDR3 contains 14 residues. Here the CDR3 reads CASSVQGDDTEAFF. DNA of the CDR3: TGCGCCAGCAGCGTGCAGGGTGATGACACTGAAGCTTTCTTT.

This sequence joins TRBV7-9 and TRBJ2-1; 11 bases fit TRBD2. The germline gives CDR1 SEHNR, CDR2 FQNEAQ (reference sequence). J gave up 2 bases and V 8 bases, and 5 bases lay outside the gene matches. The CDR3 runs to 15 residues. CDR3 nucleotides: TGTGCCAGCGGCGCTAGCGGGGGGCCCTACAATGAGCAGTTCTTC. Translation gives CASGASGGPYNEQFF.

This chain joins TRBV11-3 and TRBJ2-3; tentative D call: TRBD2 (6 bases). Germline V gene sequence: CDR1 SGHNT, CDR2 YENEEA. CDR3 size: 17 residues. Trimming left V 1 base short and J 3 bases short, with 17 bases between. Here the CDR3 reads CASSLAPGTGKTDTQYF. CDR3 sequence (DNA): TGTGCCAGCAGCTTAGCCCCCGGGACTGGAAAGACAGATACGCAGTATTTT.

The J gene is TRBJ1-4, the V gene TRBV4-1; 7 nucleotides match TRBD1. There are 14 residues in the CDR3. V lost 4 bases to trimming and J lost 8 bases; unmatched junction nucleotides: 7. Germline loops: CDR1 MGHRA, CDR2 YSYEKL. CDR3 sequence: CASSPRGLTEKLFF. The CDR3 nucleotides are TGCGCCAGCAGCCCGAGGGGGCTAACGGAAAAACTGTTTTTT.

The rearrangement uses TRBV27 and TRBJ1-6, with D unresolved. The germline V gene encodes CDR1 MNHEY and CDR2 SMNVEV (reference sequence). V was trimmed by 5 bases and J by 12 bases, leaving 14 bases between them. The CDR3 length is 13 residues. As DNA, the CDR3 is TGTGCCAGCAGTCAACGACTGAGGTTACCCCTCCACTTT. It codes for CASSQRLRLPLHF.

V gene TRBV6-6 combines with J gene TRBJ1-1; 9 bases match TRBD1. Germline loops: CDR1 MNHNY, CDR2 SVGAGI (reference sequence). With 7 bases clipped from V and 8 bases from J, the junction kept 11 bases outside the gene matches. The CDR3 spans 14 residues. The CDR3 sequence is CASISLGTGREAFF. Written as DNA, the CDR3 is TGTGCCAGCATCAGCCTGGGGACAGGGAGGGAAGCTTTCTTT.

In its sample, this clone was seen once. V is TRBV27 and J is TRBJ1-1; a weak D match, TRBD1 (6 bases). The CDR3 runs 15 residues. Germline lookup yields CDR1 MNHEY and CDR2 SMNVEV (reference sequence). V lost 0 bases to trimming and J lost 0 bases, with 8 bases between them. The chain's CDR3 is CASSLSGGLNTEAFF. The CDR3 nucleotides are TGTGCCAGCAGTTTATCCGGGGGGCTGAACACTGAAGCTTTCTTT.

This clone appeared once. The chain recombines TRBV21-1 with TRBJ1-1. TRBV21-1 has pseudogene status. This CDR3 is built from 15 residues. CDR3 nucleotide sequence: TGTGCCAGCAGGGGGGGGGATTACAGAAACACTGAAGCTTTCTTT. Its translation is CASRGGDYRNTEAFF.